These 29 T cell receptor beta chains were all obtained from the same sample, sequenced in a study of beta chain features in type 1 diabetes. The authors reverse transcribed all of the isolated RNA, so sequencing captured expressed TCRB transcripts. Sequenced by immunoSEQ multiplex PCR; TCRdb stores in-frame clones only, minus some. The table lists approximately 200,000 clones, over 9.5% of them singletons, with 0.03% to 0.04% in the top ten. Sequenced input: naive CD4+ T cells from blood. These receptors all come from a woman under 30 in good health.

The chain combines TRBV29-1 with TRBJ1-5; D may be TRBD1 (6 bases). CDR1 SQVTM and CDR2 ANQGSEA come from the germline V gene. The CDR3 contains 13 residues. The V end was cut by 4 bases, the J end by 4 bases, with 11 bases between. The CDR3 DNA sequence: TGCAGCGTTGCGGGGCAGGGGAATCAGCCCCAGCATTTT. Amino acid sequence: CSVAGQGNQPQHF.

This clone was picked up a small number of times. The chain employs TRBV13 and TRBJ2-5; 12 nucleotides agree with TRBD2. The V gene end was trimmed by 5 bases and the J gene end by 4 bases; junction bases not matched to a gene: 5. The length of the CDR3 is 15 residues. CDR1 and CDR2 from the germline V gene are PRHDT and FYEKMQ (reference sequence). CDR3 loop: CASSVRLAGAETQYF. The CDR3 nucleotides read TGTGCCAGCAGCGTAAGACTAGCGGGAGCAGAGACCCAGTACTTC.

The genes are TRBV27 and TRBJ2-5; the D gene is possibly TRBD1 (5 bases). V lost 0 bases and J lost 1, with 12 bases in between. Per germline, CDR1 MNHEY and CDR2 SMNVEV (reference sequence). The CDR3 has 16 amino acids. The CDR3 protein is CASSLSWTLTQETQYF. CDR3 in DNA: TGTGCCAGCAGTTTATCCTGGACACTCACCCAAGAGACCCAGTACTTC.

The rearrangement uses TRBV9 and TRBJ1-1; 7 positions agree with TRBD1. V dropped 0 bases and J dropped 3; count of bases not matched to a gene: 8. Germline CDR1 SGDLS, CDR2 YYNGEE. The CDR3 totals 16 residues. This chain's CDR3 is CASSVGGGPGDTEAFF. The CDR3 nucleotides read TGTGCCAGCAGCGTAGGAGGGGGCCCAGGGGACACTGAAGCTTTCTTT.

This chain uses TRBV5-1 with TRBJ2-3; TRBD1 might be the D (5 bases). V lost 0 bases, J lost 1 base, and 9 bases lay in between. Germline V gene lookup returns CDR1 SGHRS and CDR2 YFSETQ. This CDR3 comprises 15 residues. The CDR3 loop is CASSLGGSRTDTQYF. CDR3 DNA: TGCGCCAGCAGCTTGGGGGGCAGTCGCACAGATACGCAGTATTTT. Supplemented by reference TRBV5-1 and TRBJ2-3, the full variable domain reads KAGVTQTPRYLIKTRGQQVTLSCSPISGHRSVSWYQQTPGQGLQFLFEYFSETQRNKGNFPGRFSGRQFSNSRSEMNVSTLELGDSALYLCASSLGGSRTDTQYFGPGTRLTVL.

The table lists this clone with a few counts. The chain combines TRBV5-1 with TRBJ2-7; TRBD1 aligns across 11 bases. V trimming: 5 bases; J trimming: 0 bases; junction bases outside the gene matches: 10. CDR3 size: 17 residues. CDR1 SGHRS and CDR2 YFSETQ come from the germline V gene. This chain's CDR3 is CASRSGTGGRSSYEQYF. CDR3 bases: TGCGCCAGCAGAAGTGGGACAGGGGGTCGGAGCTCCTACGAGCAGTACTTC.

This clone was picked up a small number of times. The chain recombines TRBV7-2 with TRBJ1-3; D is possibly TRBD1 (6 bases). The CDR3 spans 16 residues. Trimming pared 5 bases from V and 4 bases from J, leaving 18 bases between. CDR1 and CDR2 (germline): SGHTA, FQGNSA. In DNA form, the CDR3 reads TGTGCCAGCAGCAACAGCACAGGGATCTCAGGAAACACCATATATTTT. Residues: CASSNSTGISGNTIYF.

The chain links TRBV6-6 to TRBJ1-2; D uncertain. Germline-derived CDR1 and CDR2 are MNHNY and SVGAGI (reference sequence). This CDR3 spans 16 amino acids. V was pared by 5 bases and J by 4 bases, with 20 bases between. CDR3 in amino acids: CASSQLRTAAGYGYTF. The CDR3 nucleotides are TGTGCCAGCAGTCAGCTTAGGACGGCGGCGGGCTATGGCTACACCTTC.

The chain is built from TRBV2 and TRBJ1-5, with D possibly TRBD1 on 6 matching bases. Germline CDR1 is SNHLY and CDR2 is FYNNEI. The CDR3 sequence is 14 residues long. V lost 6 bases and J lost 7, with 16 bases in between. CDR3 DNA: TGTGCCAGCAGCTTGGGGGGGGCCGGGCAGCCCCAGCATTTT. This sequence encodes CASSLGGAGQPQHF.

The sample holds a few counts of this clone. The rearrangement uses TRBV5-1 and TRBJ2-3; possibly TRBD1 for D (5 bases). This CDR3 spans 12 amino acids. CDR1 and CDR2 (germline): SGHRS, YFSETQ. The V and J ends lost 5 bases and 3 bases respectively, with 7 bases between them. CDR3 residues: CASRPGTDTQYF. DNA of the CDR3: TGCGCCAGCAGGCCAGGGACAGATACGCAGTATTTT.

This clone was counted a few times. The CDR3 DNA follows: TGTGCCAGTAGTATGGGGAGGCGTGGAGCCACAGATACGCAGTATTTT. As protein: CASSMGRRGATDTQYF. This chain links TRBV19 with TRBJ2-3; TRBD2 might be the D (6 bases). This CDR3 is 16 amino acids long. Germline CDR1 and CDR2: LNHDA and SQIVND (reference sequence). V was shortened by 3 bases and J by 2 bases, with 15 bases between the two germline ends.

The chain carries TRBV18 and TRBJ1-2; TRBD1 might be the D (5 bases). The CDR3 has 13 residues. V lost 2 bases, J lost 5 bases, and 9 bases lay in between. Germline V CDR1 and CDR2: KGHSH, LQKENI. DNA for the CDR3: TGTGCCAGCTCACCAACGGGGGAGTATGGCTACACCTTC. This encodes CASSPTGEYGYTF. Drawing the rest from reference TRBV18 and TRBJ1-2, the complete variable domain is NAGVMQNPRHLVRRRGQEARLRCSPMKGHSHVYWYRQLPEEGLKFMVYLQKENIIDESGMPKERFSAEFPKEGPSILRIQQVVRGDSAAYFCASSPTGEYGYTFGSGTRLTVV.

This clone was counted a few times. The CDR3 DNA reads TGTGCCAGCGGGCCCCACAGGAAATCCTCCTACGAGCAGTACTTC. Translating it yields CASGPHRKSSYEQYF. This rearrangement joins TRBV9 to TRBJ2-7; D possibly corresponds to TRBD1 (5 bases). The germline gives CDR1 SGDLS, CDR2 YYNGEE. The CDR3 spans 15 residues. Trimming cost V 7 bases and J 0 bases, with 17 bases left between them.

This clone was observed a handful of times. The J gene is TRBJ2-7, the V gene TRBV5-1, with TRBD1 as a possible D gene (6 bases). V was shortened by 4 bases and J by 7 bases, with 15 bases between the two germline ends. The CDR3 consists of 13 residues. The germline V gene encodes CDR1 SGHRS and CDR2 YFSETQ. CDR3 sequence reads: CASSLRQDLEQYF. Written as DNA, the CDR3 is TGCGCCAGCAGCCTCCGACAGGACCTGGAGCAGTACTTC. Full variable domain (missing parts from reference TRBV5-1 and TRBJ2-7): KAGVTQTPRYLIKTRGQQVTLSCSPISGHRSVSWYQQTPGQGLQFLFEYFSETQRNKGNFPGRFSGRQFSNSRSEMNVSTLELGDSALYLCASSLRQDLEQYFGPGTRLTVT.

This clone appeared a few times. The chain joins TRBV2 to TRBJ1-2; D is uncertain. The germline V gene encodes CDR1 SNHLY and CDR2 FYNNEI. Deletions cut 6 bases from V and 7 bases from J, with 9 bases between. The CDR3 sequence is 11 residues long. The chain's CDR3 is CASRGEVGYTF. As DNA, the CDR3 is TGTGCCAGCAGGGGTGAGGTTGGCTACACCTTC. Full variable domain (rest looked up from reference TRBV2 and TRBJ1-2): EPEVTQTPSHQVTQMGQEVILRCVPISNHLYFYWYRQILGQKVEFLVSFYNNEISEKSEIFDDQFSVERPDGSNFTLKIRSTKLEDSAMYFCASRGEVGYTFGSGTRLTVV.

This clone appeared a few times. The chain links TRBV9 to TRBJ2-3; no firm D call. The V and J ends lost 3 bases and 6 bases respectively, with 20 bases between them. Germline V gives CDR1 SGDLS, CDR2 YYNGEE. This CDR3 contains 16 residues. The CDR3 loop is CASSGPRFLGSDTQYF. CDR3 nucleotide sequence: TGTGCCAGCAGCGGGCCTAGGTTTCTTGGGTCGGATACGCAGTATTTT.

This clone has more than one count but fewer than ten. The chain recombines TRBV19 with TRBJ2-7; 11 nucleotides line up with TRBD1. V was clipped by 5 bases and J by 2 bases; unmatched bases: 2. Germline loops: CDR1 LNHDA, CDR2 SQIVND (reference sequence). This CDR3 has 14 amino acids. CDR3 protein: CASSPGQGAYEQYF. As DNA, the CDR3 is TGTGCCAGTAGTCCGGGACAGGGGGCCTACGAGCAGTACTTC.

This clone was found a few times. The chain uses TRBV5-1 and TRBJ2-5; the match to TRBD1 covers 9 bases. Germline CDR1 is SGHRS and CDR2 is YFSETQ. This CDR3 is 18 amino acids long. V gave up 5 bases and J gave up 1 base; unmatched junction bases: 15. The CDR3 region has the DNA TGCGCCAGCAGATCCACGGGACAGGGCATTGCGTTCCAAGAGACCCAGTACTTC. Residues: CASRSTGQGIAFQETQYF.

V usage is TRBV5-5 and J usage is TRBJ2-5; 7 nucleotides line up with TRBD1. The V and J ends lost 3 bases and 3 bases, in that order; junction bases with no gene match: 11. From germline, CDR1 is SGHKS and CDR2 YYEKEE (reference sequence). The CDR3 is 16 residues long. The CDR3 protein is CASSSVTGTAKETQYF. The CDR3 bases are TGTGCCAGCAGCTCCGTCACCGGGACAGCTAAAGAGACCCAGTACTTC.

This clone appeared a few times. The V call is TRBV5-6, the J call TRBJ2-5; tentatively, D is TRBD2 (6 bases). With 6 bases removed from V and 5 bases from J, the gap between germline ends came to 14 bases. The CDR3 runs 13 residues. Germline CDR1 reads SGHDT; CDR2 reads YYEEEE. Here the CDR3 reads CASTGGLGETQYF. CDR3 sequence (DNA): TGTGCCAGCACCGGGGGACTCGGGGAGACCCAGTACTTC.

The J gene is TRBJ2-1, the V gene TRBV6-6; D call uncertain. CDR3 size: 14 residues. Germline V gives CDR1 MNHNY, CDR2 SVGAGI (reference sequence). The V and J ends lost 6 bases and 0 bases respectively, with 9 bases between them. The CDR3 protein is CASRRQNSYNEQFF. CDR3 DNA sequence: TGTGCCAGCAGGCGGCAAAACTCCTACAATGAGCAGTTCTTC.

This clone has a handful of counts. The chain has TRBV7-2 and TRBJ1-2, with TRBD1 matching over 10 bases. The CDR3 loop spans 15 amino acids. Unmatched junction bases numbered 6, after V lost 1 base and J lost 7 bases. CDR1 is SGHTA, CDR2 FQGNSA, per germline. The CDR3 sequence: CASSLVPRTGGGYTF. Written as DNA, the CDR3 is TGTGCCAGCAGCTTAGTCCCGAGGACAGGGGGTGGCTACACCTTC.

This clone has just a few counts. The rearrangement joins TRBV19 to TRBJ2-2, with 10 nucleotides matching TRBD1. This CDR3 contains 14 residues. CDR1 and CDR2 (germline): LNHDA, SQIVND (reference sequence). The trim removed 6 bases at V and 4 bases at J, leaving 2 bases unmatched. CDR3 coding DNA: TGTGCCAGTAGCCGGGACAGGGGCACCGGGGAGCTGTTTTTT. Amino acids: CASSRDRGTGELFF.

The chain combines TRBV2 with TRBJ1-5; TRBD1 is a possible D gene (6 bases). From germline, CDR1 is SNHLY and CDR2 FYNNEI. Trimming stripped 3 bases from V and 5 bases from J, with 14 bases between. The CDR3 extends over 15 amino acids. DNA of the CDR3: TGTGCCAGCAGTGAGCTCAGGGGATGGGATCAGCCCCAGCATTTT. The encoded protein is CASSELRGWDQPQHF.

In this sample, this clone turned up many times. V usage is TRBV11-2 and J usage is TRBJ2-2; D gene ambiguous. The CDR3 has 13 residues. Germline V gene sequence: CDR1 SGHAT, CDR2 FQNNGV. Trimming took off 1 base at V and 7 bases at J, with 7 bases between the two ends. CDR3 coding DNA: TGTGCCAGCAGCTTAGTCGGGTACGGGGAGCTGTTTTTT. Its translation is CASSLVGYGELFF.

This clone has more than one count but fewer than ten. V is TRBV7-2 and J is TRBJ2-1; 7 bases are shared with TRBD1. The CDR3 spans 15 residues. Germline V gene data show CDR1 as SGHTA and CDR2 as FQGNSA. J lost 1 base, V lost 5 bases, and 5 bases had no gene match. The CDR3 DNA sequence: TGTGCCAGCAGCGTAACAGGGGTTTCCTACAATGAGCAGTTCTTC. Its protein product is CASSVTGVSYNEQFF.

The chain has TRBV25-1 and TRBJ2-5; possible D gene TRBD2, 6 bases. In germline, CDR1 is MGHDK, CDR2 SYGVNS. Trimming removed 3 bases at V and 6 bases at J, with 11 bases between. This CDR3 has 13 amino acids. The CDR3 DNA is TGTGCCAGCAGTGATGGCCGCGGGAAGACCCAGTACTTC. This codes for CASSDGRGKTQYF.

J is TRBJ2-7 and V is TRBV5-1; the match to TRBD1 covers 10 bases. Germline CDR1 reads SGHRS; CDR2 reads YFSETQ. The length of the CDR3 is 16 residues. With V trimmed by 0 bases and J by 5 bases, 8 bases remained unmatched. This chain's CDR3 is CASSLGPGQGKNEQYF. The CDR3 DNA is TGCGCCAGCAGCTTGGGCCCGGGACAGGGGAAAAACGAGCAGTACTTC.

This clone was picked up a small number of times. V usage is TRBV18 and J usage is TRBJ2-4, with D possibly matching TRBD1 (5 bases). Per the germline V gene, CDR1 is KGHSH and CDR2 is LQKENI. This CDR3 region has 16 residues. Trimming shortened V by 4 bases and J by 0 bases, and 13 bases separated the two germline ends. The CDR3 sequence: CASSRTAGRAKNIQYF. The CDR3 DNA reads TGTGCCAGCTCACGAACGGCAGGGCGAGCCAAAAACATTCAGTACTTC. The full variable domain, in which reference TRBV18 and TRBJ2-4 provide the parts outside the CDR3, is NAGVMQNPRHLVRRRGQEARLRCSPMKGHSHVYWYRQLPEEGLKFMVYLQKENIIDESGMPKERFSAEFPKEGPSILRIQQVVRGDSAAYFCASSRTAGRAKNIQYFGAGTRLSVL.